The present entry profiles one TCR beta chain with its context. Profiled with immunoSEQ multiplex PCR; TCRdb holds only in-frame clones, not every one. The table includes 45,000 to 65,000 clones, about 88% detected once. The ends were cut back, 0 bases at V and 2 bases at J, with 14 bases in the middle. The CDR3 runs to 16 residues. CDR1 and CDR2 from the germline V gene are GTSNPN and SVGIG (reference sequence). This record belongs to a study of OX40 agonist ivuxolimab in advanced cancers. Looking at the study overall: At doses from 0.01 to 10 mg/kg, patients were given intravenous ivuxolimab every 2 weeks. Recorded diagnoses for dose-escalation patients were hepatocellular carcinoma, melanoma, renal cell or head and neck cancer. The mean age was roughly 60 years, ranging from 23 to 79, with over 70% of participants male.

Exclusion applied to patients with autoimmune disease history or systemic immunosuppression. The chain couples TRBV30 to TRBJ1-3; a weak D match, TRBD1 (5 bases). This TCR was recovered from an adult with an advanced solid tumor such as melanoma, head and neck, liver or kidney cancer. Sequencing was performed on CD4+ or CD8+ T cells sorted from blood, taken in a trial of the OX40 agonist ivuxolimab. Here the CDR3 reads CAWSVHPGITGNTIYF. The DNA of the CDR3 is TGTGCCTGGAGTGTACATCCAGGGATTACTGGAAACACCATATATTTT.